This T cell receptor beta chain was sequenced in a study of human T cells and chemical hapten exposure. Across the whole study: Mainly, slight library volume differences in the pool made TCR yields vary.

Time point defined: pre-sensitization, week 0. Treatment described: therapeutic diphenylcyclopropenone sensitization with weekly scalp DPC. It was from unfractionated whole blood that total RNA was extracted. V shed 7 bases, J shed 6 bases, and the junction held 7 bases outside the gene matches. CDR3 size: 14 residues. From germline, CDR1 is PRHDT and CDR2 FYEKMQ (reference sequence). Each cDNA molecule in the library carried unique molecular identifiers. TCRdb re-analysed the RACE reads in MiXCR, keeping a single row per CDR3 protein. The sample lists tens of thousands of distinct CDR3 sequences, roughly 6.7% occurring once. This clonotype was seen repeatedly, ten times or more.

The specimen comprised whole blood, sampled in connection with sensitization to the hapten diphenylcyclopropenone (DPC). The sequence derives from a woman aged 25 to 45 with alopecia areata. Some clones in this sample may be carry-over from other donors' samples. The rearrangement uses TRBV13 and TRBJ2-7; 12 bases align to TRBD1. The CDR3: CASIDRDRGREQYF. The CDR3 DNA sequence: TGTGCCAGCATCGACCGGGACAGGGGGCGCGAGCAGTACTTC.